Listed below are T cell receptor beta chains from one sample, sequenced in a study of shared clonotypes between healthy human individuals. Measured with immunoSEQ multiplex PCR; TCRdb has only the in-frame clones, and not every one. The table lists over a million clones, approximately 97% of them singletons. The sample was naive CD4+ T cells sorted from blood. The origin of the receptors is a man in his thirties or forties in good health. The CDR3 runs from the conserved cysteine through the conserved F or W. D genes are given only for firm matches. Some rows have no size entry. The others give once, few or many, or a class for an expanded clone.

v_call	clone_size	d_call	j_call	cdr3_nt	cdr3_aa
TRBV11-2	-	-	TRBJ1-2	TGTGCCAGCAGCTTAATTCGACGGGACATACGGTCTTCGAAAGGCTACACCTTC	CASSLIRRDIRSSKGYTF
TRBV7-9	-	TRBD1	TRBJ2-5	TGTGCCAGCAGAGACTGGGACAGCCAAGAGACCCAGTACTTC	CASRDWDSQETQYF
TRBV5-1	-	TRBD2	TRBJ2-7	TGCGCCAGCAGCTTCGGGACTAGCGAGACCTACGAGCAGTACTTC	CASSFGTSETYEQYF
TRBV5-4	-	TRBD2	TRBJ2-5	TGTGCCAGCAGCTTGGCAGGGACTAGCGGGGAGGGGACCCAGTACTTC	CASSLAGTSGEGTQYF
TRBV6-5	-	-	TRBJ1-5	TGTGCCACCTCCGGACGGAATAGCAATCAGCCCCAGCATTTT	CATSGRNSNQPQHF
TRBV5-4	-	-	TRBJ2-7	TGTGCCAGCAGCTTGGGGCAGGGAGTAGACGAGCAGTACTTC	CASSLGQGVDEQYF
TRBV4-2	once	-	TRBJ1-1	TGTGCCAGCAGCCGGGACCGGAACACTGAAGCTTTCTTT	CASSRDRNTEAFF
TRBV9	-	-	TRBJ2-3	TGTGCCAGCAGCGTAGATCTGGGGGCTCCTCCGCAGTATTTT	CASSVDLGAPPQYF
TRBV27	-	TRBD1	TRBJ2-7	TGTGCCAGCAGTTTATACAGGGGGAGCGGGGAGCAGTACTTC	CASSLYRGSGEQYF
TRBV18	-	-	TRBJ2-1	TGTGCCAGCTCACCACTTCAAACGAGCTCCTACAATGAGCAGTTCTTC	CASSPLQTSSYNEQFF
TRBV28	-	-	TRBJ1-1	TGTGCCAGCAGTTTAGTGGGGCGCACTGAAGCTTTCTTT	CASSLVGRTEAFF
TRBV7-3	-	-	TRBJ1-1	TGTGCCAGCAGCTTAAACAGGAACACTGAAGCTTTCTTT	CASSLNRNTEAFF
TRBV13	-	-	TRBJ1-2	TGTGCCAGCAGATTACCACCCGGCGGCTACACCTTC	CASRLPPGGYTF